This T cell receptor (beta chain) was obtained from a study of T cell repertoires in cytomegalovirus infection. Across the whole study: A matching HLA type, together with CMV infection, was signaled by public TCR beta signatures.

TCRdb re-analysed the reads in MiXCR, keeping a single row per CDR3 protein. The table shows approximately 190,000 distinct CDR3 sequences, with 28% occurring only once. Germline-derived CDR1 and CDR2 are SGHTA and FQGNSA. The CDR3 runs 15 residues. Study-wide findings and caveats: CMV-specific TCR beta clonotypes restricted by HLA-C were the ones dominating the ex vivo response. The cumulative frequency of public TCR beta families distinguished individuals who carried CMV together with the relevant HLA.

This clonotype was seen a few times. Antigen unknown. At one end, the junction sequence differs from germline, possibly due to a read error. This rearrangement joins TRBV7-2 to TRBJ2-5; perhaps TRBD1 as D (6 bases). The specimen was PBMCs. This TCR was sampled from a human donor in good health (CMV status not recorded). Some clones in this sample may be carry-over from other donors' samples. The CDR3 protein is CASSLRGQIQGTQYF. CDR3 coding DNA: TGTGCCAGCAGCCTTAGAGGACAGATCCAAGGGACCCAGTACTTC. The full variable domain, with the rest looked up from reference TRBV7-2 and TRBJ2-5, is GAGVSQSPSNKVTEKGKDVELRCDPISGHTALYWYRQSLGQGLEFLIYFQGNSAPDKSGLPSDRFSAERTGGSVSTLTIQRTQQEDSAVYLCASSLRGQIQGTQYFGPGTRLLVL.